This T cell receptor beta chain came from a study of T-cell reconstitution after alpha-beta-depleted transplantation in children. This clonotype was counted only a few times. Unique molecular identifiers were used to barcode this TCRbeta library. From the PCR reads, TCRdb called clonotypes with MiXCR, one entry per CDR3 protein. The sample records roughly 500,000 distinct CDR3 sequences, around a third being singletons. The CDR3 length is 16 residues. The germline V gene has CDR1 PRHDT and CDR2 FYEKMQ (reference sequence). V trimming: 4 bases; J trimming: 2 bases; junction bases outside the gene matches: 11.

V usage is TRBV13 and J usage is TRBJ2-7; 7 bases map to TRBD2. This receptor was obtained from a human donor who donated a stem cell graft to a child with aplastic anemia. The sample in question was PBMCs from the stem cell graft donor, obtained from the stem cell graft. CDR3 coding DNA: TGTGCCAGCAGCTCCTCTTTTACTAGCGCGCCCTACGAGCAGTACTTC. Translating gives CASSSSFTSAPYEQYF.